The 8 T cell receptor beta chains in this list originate from one sample, sequenced in a study of identical twins (dated by TCRdb to about 2016). The protocol used for the library was 5' RACE. TCRdb shows the sequencer as Illumina HiSeq 2000. Using fastp at Q25 and MiXCR, TCRdb reprocessed the public reads and kept productive beta chains. Each CDR3 protein appears once, grouped with its most common genes and DNA. A total of under 800,000 distinct CDR3 sequences appear in this sample, approximately 21% of them only once. The leading ten clones occupy approximately 4.3% of the sample. This same sample was also part of a study on T cells expressing NK-cell markers.

Sequences were obtained from PBMCs. These receptor sequences come from a woman under 30 in good health.

This clonotype has only a few counts. The chain couples TRBV7-2 to TRBJ1-6; D is undetermined. This CDR3 has 11 amino acids. Trimming shortened V by 6 bases and J by 19 bases, and 16 bases separated the two germline ends. The V gene's germline CDR1 is SGHTA and CDR2 FQGNSA. As DNA, the CDR3 is TGTGCCAGCAGTCCCGGCGGTCAGCTTCACTTT. This encodes CASSPGGQLHF.

The chain joins TRBV6-2 or TRBV6-3 to TRBJ2-2; TRBD2 aligns across 8 bases. After removal of 7 bases from V and 4 bases from J, the junction contained 5 bases not matched to a gene. Germline V CDR1 and CDR2: MNHEY, SVGEGT. The CDR3 spans 14 residues. The chain's CDR3 is CASKTGGSTGELFF. Written as DNA, the CDR3 is TGTGCCAGCAAGACGGGGGGGTCCACCGGGGAGCTGTTTTTT.

This clonotype appeared a few times. The J gene is TRBJ2-1, the V gene TRBV12-3 or TRBV12-4, with D perhaps matching TRBD2 (5 bases). The CDR3 is made up of 14 amino acids. The germline V and J ends were trimmed by 4 bases and 9 bases, with 16 bases remaining between them. Here the CDR3 DNA reads TGTGCCAGCAGTTGGGAAGGAGGCTACGGTGAGCAGTTCTTC. It codes for CASSWEGGYGEQFF.

There are a few counts of this clonotype. The rearrangement links TRBV20-1 to TRBJ2-1; D perhaps matches TRBD2 (6 bases). This CDR3 has 13 amino acids. Trimming shortened V by 6 bases and J by 8 bases, and 17 bases separated the two germline ends. Germline V gene data show CDR1 as DFQATT and CDR2 as SNEGSKA (reference sequence). As DNA, the CDR3 is TGCAGTGCGGGCGGGGACTTTTTGTATGAGCAGTTCTTC. Protein sequence: CSAGGDFLYEQFF.

In its sample, this clonotype was seen a few times. The genes are TRBV6-5 and TRBJ1-2, with 7 bases identical to TRBD1. V gave up 3 bases and J gave up 3 bases; unmatched junction bases: 7. The CDR3 is made up of 15 amino acids. Germline V lookup: CDR1 MNHEY, CDR2 SVGAGI. CDR3 protein: CASSYTTGSHYGYTF. The CDR3 nucleotides are TGTGCCAGCAGTTATACGACAGGGTCACACTATGGCTACACCTTC.

This clonotype was counted a few times. The chain combines TRBV5-1 with TRBJ2-3; no reliable D call. The CDR3 runs 16 residues. The germline V and J ends were trimmed by 0 bases and 2 bases, with 13 bases remaining between them. CDR1 and CDR2 (germline): SGHRS, YFSETQ. CDR3 in amino acids: CASSLVGRANTDTQYF. The CDR3 DNA is TGCGCCAGCAGCTTGGTAGGGCGAGCTAACACAGATACGCAGTATTTT.

V and J are TRBV7-3 and TRBJ2-1; the D gene is possibly TRBD1 (5 bases). V shed 8 bases and J shed 8 bases, with 10 bases lying between them. CDR1 and CDR2 from the germline V gene are SGHTA and FQGTGA. CDR3 length: 11 amino acids. CDR3 sequence: CASGLRDEQFF. CDR3 in DNA: TGTGCCAGCGGCCTCAGGGATGAGCAGTTCTTC.

This clonotype occurred many times. The chain uses TRBV7-2 and TRBJ2-7; 9 bases align to TRBD2. V lost 5 bases and J lost 2; bases outside the gene matches: 4. The CDR3 totals 14 residues. The germline V gene has CDR1 SGHTA and CDR2 FQGNSA. The DNA of the CDR3 is TGTGCCAGCAGCCGCGGGGGGGATCCCTACGAGCAGTACTTC. This translates into CASSRGGDPYEQYF.